This TCR beta chain was observed in a study of graft-versus-host responses after intestinal transplantation. Study-wide context: As for transplant type, recipients had multivisceral, liver-intestinal, or isolated intestinal grafts. Anti-thymocyte globulin induction, then tacrolimus and steroids for around 3 years, went to all recipients.

The CDR3 runs to 16 residues. The V and J ends lost 2 bases and 10 bases respectively, with 22 bases between them. The germline gives CDR1 PRHDT, CDR2 FYEKMQ (reference sequence). Profiled with immunoSEQ multiplex PCR; TCRdb holds only in-frame clones, not every one. The data show about 48,000 clones, around nine tenths seen once. Comments on this clone: The antigen remains unidentified.

Broader study findings: With peak circulating GvH clone levels came an association with early post-transplant HvG declines.

The chain carries TRBV13 and TRBJ2-3, with D maybe TRBD2 (6 bases). This clonotype was sampled from a human donor who was the organ donor for an intestinal transplant. This sample comprised unstimulated CD4+ T cells sorted from spleen or lymph node cells, obtained before transplant. The CDR3 is CASSLTSSVRSPAQYF. The DNA of the CDR3 is TGTGCCAGCAGCTTAACCTCTAGCGTCAGATCCCCAGCGCAGTATTTT.